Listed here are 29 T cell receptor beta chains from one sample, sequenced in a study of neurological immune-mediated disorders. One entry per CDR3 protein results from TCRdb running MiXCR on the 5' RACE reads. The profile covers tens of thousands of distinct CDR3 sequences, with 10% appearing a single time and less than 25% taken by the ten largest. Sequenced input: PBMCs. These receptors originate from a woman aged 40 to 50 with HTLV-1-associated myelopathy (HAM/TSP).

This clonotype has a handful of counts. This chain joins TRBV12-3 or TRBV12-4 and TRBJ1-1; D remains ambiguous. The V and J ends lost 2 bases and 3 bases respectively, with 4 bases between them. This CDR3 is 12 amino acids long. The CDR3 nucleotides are TGTGCCAGCAGTTTAAGGGACACTGAAGCTTTCTTT. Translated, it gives CASSLRDTEAFF.

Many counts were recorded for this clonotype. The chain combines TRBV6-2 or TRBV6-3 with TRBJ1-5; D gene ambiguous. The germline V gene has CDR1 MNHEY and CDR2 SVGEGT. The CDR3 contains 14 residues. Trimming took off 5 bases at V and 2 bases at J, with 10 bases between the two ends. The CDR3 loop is CASSAVGGNQPQHF. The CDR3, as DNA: TGTGCCAGCAGTGCGGTCGGAGGCAATCAGCCCCAGCATTTT.

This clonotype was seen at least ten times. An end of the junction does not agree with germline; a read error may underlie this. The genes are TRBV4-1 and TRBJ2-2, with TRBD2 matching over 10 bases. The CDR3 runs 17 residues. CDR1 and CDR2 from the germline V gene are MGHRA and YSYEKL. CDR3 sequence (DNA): TGCGCCAGCAACCAAGAAAAAACTAGCGGGGTAAACGGGGAGCTGTTTTTT. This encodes CASNQEKTSGVNGELFF.

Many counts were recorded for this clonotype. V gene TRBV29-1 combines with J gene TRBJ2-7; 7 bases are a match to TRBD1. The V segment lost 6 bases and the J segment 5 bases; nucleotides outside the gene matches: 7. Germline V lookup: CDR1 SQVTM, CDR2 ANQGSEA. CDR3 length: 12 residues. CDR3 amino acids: CSVEGRGNEQYF. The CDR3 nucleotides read TGCAGCGTCGAGGGCAGGGGGAACGAGCAGTACTTC.

CDR3 protein: CASSQVAKANEQFF. DNA for the CDR3: TGTGCCAGCAGCCAAGTAGCCAAGGCAAATGAGCAGTTCTTC. The chain recombines TRBV3-1 with TRBJ2-1, with D hard to call. V was trimmed by 1 base and J by 7 bases, leaving 11 bases between them. The germline V gene encodes CDR1 LGHDT and CDR2 YNNKEL (reference sequence). The CDR3 contains 14 residues.

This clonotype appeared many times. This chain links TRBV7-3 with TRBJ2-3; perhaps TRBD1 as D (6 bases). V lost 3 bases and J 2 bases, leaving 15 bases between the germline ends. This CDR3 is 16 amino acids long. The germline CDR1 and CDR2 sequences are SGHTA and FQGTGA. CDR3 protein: CASSLGARLHTDTQYF. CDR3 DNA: TGTGCCAGCAGCTTGGGGGCGAGACTACACACAGATACGCAGTATTTT.

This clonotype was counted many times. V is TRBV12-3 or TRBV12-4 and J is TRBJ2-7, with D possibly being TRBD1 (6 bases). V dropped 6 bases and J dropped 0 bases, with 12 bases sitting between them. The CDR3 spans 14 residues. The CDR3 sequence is CASSRQATSYEQYF. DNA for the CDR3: TGTGCCAGCAGCCGACAGGCGACCTCCTACGAGCAGTACTTC.

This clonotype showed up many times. The CDR3, as DNA: TGTGCCAGCAGTTTAGCGCTATCCCAGCCCCAGCATTTT. Protein product: CASSLALSQPQHF. The chain recombines TRBV12-3 or TRBV12-4 with TRBJ1-5; no clear D gene. V was shortened by 0 bases and J by 7 bases, with 7 bases between the two germline ends. CDR3 length: 13 amino acids.

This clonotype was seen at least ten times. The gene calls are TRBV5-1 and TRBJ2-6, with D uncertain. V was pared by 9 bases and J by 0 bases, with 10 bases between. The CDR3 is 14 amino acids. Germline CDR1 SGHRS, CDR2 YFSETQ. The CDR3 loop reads CATTSTSGANVLTF. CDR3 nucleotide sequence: TGCGCCACCACGTCGACCTCTGGGGCCAACGTCCTGACTTTC.

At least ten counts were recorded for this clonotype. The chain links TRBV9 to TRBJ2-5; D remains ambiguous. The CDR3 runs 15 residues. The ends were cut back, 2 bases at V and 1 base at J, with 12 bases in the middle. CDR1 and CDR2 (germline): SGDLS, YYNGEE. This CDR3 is CASSVEPHFQETQYF. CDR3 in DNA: TGTGCCAGCAGCGTCGAACCGCACTTCCAAGAGACCCAGTACTTC.

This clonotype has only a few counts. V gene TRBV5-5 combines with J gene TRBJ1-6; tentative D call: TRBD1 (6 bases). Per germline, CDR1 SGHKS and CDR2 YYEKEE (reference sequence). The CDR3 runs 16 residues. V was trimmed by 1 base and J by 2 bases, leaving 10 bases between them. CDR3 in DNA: TGTGCCAGCAGCTTGTTCGGGGGCGCCTATAATTCACCCCTCCACTTT. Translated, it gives CASSLFGGAYNSPLHF.

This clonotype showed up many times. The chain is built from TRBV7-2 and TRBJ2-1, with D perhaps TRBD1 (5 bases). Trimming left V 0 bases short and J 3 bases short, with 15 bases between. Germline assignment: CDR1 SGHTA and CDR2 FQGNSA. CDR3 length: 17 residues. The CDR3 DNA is TGTGCCAGCAGCTTAGCACGGTCCCAGGGTTTCTACAATGAGCAGTTCTTC. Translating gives CASSLARSQGFYNEQFF.

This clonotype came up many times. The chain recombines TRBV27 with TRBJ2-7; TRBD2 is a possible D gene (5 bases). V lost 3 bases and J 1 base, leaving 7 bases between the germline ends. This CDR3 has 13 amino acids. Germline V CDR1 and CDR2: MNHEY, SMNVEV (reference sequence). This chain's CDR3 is CASSFPGSYEQYF. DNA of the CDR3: TGTGCCAGCAGTTTCCCGGGGTCCTACGAGCAGTACTTC.

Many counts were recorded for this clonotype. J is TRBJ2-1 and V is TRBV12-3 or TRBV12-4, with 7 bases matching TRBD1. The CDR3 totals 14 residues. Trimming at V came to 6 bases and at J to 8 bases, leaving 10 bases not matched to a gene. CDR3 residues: CASRTGWSMYEQFF. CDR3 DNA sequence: TGTGCCAGCAGGACAGGGTGGAGCATGTATGAGCAGTTCTTC.

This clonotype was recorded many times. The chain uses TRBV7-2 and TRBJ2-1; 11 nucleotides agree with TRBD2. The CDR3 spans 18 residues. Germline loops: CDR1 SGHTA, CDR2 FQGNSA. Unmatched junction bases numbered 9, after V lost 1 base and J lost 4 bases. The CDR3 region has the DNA TGTGCCAGCAGCTTAGGGGGGACTAGCGGAGGCGGATACAATGAGCAGTTCTTC. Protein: CASSLGGTSGGGYNEQFF.

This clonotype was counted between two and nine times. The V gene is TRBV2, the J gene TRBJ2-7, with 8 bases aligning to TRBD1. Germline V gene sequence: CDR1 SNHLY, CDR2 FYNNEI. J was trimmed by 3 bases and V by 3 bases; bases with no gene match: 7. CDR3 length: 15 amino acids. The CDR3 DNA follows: TGTGCCAGCAGTGACGACAGGGGAGATTTCTACGAGCAGTACTTC. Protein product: CASSDDRGDFYEQYF.

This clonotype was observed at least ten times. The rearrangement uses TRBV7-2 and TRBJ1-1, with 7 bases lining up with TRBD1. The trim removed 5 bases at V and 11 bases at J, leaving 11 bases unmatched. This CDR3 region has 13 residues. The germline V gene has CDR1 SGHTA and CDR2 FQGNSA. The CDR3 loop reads CASSTGQMGAAFF. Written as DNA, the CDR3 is TGTGCCAGCAGCACGGGACAGATGGGGGCGGCTTTCTTT.

In DNA, the CDR3 is TGTGCCAGCAGTTTCCACGGACACGGCCGAAGGGAGACCCAGTACTTC. It codes for CASSFHGHGRRETQYF. This chain links TRBV28 with TRBJ2-5; possible D gene TRBD1, 5 bases. Germline V gene data show CDR1 as MDHEN and CDR2 as SYDVKM. The ends were cut back, 3 bases at V and 5 bases at J, with 19 bases in the middle. The CDR3 is made up of 16 amino acids.

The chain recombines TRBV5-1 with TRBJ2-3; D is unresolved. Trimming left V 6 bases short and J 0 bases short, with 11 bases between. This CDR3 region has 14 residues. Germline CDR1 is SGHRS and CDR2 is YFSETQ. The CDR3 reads CASTPRTSTDTQYF. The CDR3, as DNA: TGCGCCAGCACCCCCCGTACTAGCACAGATACGCAGTATTTT.

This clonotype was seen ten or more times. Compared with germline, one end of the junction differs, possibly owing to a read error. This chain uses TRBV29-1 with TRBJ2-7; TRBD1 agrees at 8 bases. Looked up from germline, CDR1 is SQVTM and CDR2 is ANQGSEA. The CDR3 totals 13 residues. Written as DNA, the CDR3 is TGCAGCGTTGGCGGGACAGGTTCCTCCGAGCAGTACTTC. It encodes CSVGGTGSSEQYF.

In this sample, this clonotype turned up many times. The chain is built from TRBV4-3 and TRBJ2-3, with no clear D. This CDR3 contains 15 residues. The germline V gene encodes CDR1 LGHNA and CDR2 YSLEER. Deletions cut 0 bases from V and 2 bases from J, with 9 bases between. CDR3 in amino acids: CASSQDERATDTQYF. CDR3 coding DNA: TGCGCCAGCAGCCAAGATGAAAGGGCCACAGATACGCAGTATTTT.

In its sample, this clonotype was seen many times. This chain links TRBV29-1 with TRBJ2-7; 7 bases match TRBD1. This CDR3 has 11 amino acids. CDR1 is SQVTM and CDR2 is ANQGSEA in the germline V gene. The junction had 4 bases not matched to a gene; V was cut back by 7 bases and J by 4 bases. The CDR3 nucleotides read TGCAGCGCAGGGACAGAATACGAGCAGTACTTC. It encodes CSAGTEYEQYF.

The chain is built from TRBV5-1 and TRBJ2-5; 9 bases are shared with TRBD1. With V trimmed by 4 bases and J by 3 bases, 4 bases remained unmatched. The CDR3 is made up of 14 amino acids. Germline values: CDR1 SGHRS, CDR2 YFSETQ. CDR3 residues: CASSIGTGKETQYF. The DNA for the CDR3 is TGCGCCAGCAGCATCGGGACAGGGAAAGAGACCCAGTACTTC.

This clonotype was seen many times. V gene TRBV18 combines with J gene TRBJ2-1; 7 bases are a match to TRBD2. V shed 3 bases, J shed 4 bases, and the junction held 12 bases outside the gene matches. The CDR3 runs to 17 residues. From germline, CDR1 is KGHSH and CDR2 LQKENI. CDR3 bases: TGTGCCAGCTCACCGTTGTTACCGGGGGGTTCTTACAATGAGCAGTTCTTC. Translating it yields CASSPLLPGGSYNEQFF.

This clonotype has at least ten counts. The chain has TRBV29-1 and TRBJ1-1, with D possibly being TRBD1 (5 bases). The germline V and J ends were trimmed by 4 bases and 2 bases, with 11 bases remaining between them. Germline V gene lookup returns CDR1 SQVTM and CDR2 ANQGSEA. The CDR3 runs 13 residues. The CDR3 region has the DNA TGCAGCGTTGCTCAGGGTTTTAACACTGAAGCTTTCTTT. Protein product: CSVAQGFNTEAFF.

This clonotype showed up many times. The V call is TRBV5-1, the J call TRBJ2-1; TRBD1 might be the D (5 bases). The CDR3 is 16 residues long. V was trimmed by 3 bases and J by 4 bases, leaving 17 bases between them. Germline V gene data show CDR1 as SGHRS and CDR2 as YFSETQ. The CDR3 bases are TGCGCCAGCAGCTCAGAACGGACACTTGGTTACAATGAGCAGTTCTTC. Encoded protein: CASSSERTLGYNEQFF.

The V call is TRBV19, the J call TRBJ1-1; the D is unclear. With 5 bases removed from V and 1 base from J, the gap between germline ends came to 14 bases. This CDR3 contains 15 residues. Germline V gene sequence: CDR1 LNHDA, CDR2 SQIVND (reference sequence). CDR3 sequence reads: CASSLHIGRNTEAFF. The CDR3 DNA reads TGTGCCAGTAGTCTCCACATAGGGCGGAACACTGAAGCTTTCTTT.

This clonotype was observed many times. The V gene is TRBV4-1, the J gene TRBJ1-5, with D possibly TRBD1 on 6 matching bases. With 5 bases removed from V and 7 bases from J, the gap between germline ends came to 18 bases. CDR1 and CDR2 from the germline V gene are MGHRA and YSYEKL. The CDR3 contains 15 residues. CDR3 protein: CASSRLPGAWQPQHF. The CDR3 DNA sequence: TGCGCCAGCAGCAGATTGCCGGGGGCGTGGCAGCCCCAGCATTTT.

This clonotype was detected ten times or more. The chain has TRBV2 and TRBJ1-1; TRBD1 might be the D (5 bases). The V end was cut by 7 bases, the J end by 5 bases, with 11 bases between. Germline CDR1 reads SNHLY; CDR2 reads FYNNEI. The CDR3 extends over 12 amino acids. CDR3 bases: TGTGCCAGCAAGACCTGGGGGACTGAAGCTTTCTTT. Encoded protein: CASKTWGTEAFF.